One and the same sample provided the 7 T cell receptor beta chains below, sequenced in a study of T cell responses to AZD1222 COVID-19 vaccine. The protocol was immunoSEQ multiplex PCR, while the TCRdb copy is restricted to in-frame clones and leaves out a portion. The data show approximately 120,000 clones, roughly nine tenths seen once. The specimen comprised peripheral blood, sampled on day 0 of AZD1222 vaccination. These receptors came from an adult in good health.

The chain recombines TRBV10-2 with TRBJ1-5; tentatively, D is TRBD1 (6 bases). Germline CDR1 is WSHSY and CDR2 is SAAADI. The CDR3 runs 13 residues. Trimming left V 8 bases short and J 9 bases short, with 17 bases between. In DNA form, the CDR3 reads TGCGCCAGCGGGGGTGCGGGGGCCGGGCCCCAGCATTTT. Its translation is CASGGAGAGPQHF.

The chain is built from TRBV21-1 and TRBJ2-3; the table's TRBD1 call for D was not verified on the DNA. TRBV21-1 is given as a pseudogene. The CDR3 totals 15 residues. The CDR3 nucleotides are TGTGCCAGCAGCAAGGAGGGACAGGGTTGCGATACGCAGTATTTT. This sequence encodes CASSKEGQGCDTQYF.

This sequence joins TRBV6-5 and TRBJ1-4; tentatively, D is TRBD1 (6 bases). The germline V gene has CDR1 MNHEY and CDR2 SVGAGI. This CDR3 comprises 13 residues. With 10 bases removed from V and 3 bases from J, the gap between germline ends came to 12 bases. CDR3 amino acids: CATLDSSNEKLFF. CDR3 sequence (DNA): TGTGCCACCCTGGACAGCTCTAATGAAAAACTGTTTTTT.

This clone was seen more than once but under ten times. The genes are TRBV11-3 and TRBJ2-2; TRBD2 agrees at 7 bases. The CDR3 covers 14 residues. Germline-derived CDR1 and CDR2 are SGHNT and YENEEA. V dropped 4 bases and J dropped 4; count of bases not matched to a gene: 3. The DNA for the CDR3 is TGTGCCAGCAGCTGGACTAGGAGCACCGGGGAGCTGTTTTTT. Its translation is CASSWTRSTGELFF.

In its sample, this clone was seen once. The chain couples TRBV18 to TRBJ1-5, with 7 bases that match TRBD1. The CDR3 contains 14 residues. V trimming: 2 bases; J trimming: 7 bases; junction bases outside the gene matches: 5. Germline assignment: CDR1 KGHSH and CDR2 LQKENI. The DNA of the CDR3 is TGTGCCAGCTCACCAGACAGGGAGTACCAGCCCCAGCATTTT. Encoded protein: CASSPDREYQPQHF. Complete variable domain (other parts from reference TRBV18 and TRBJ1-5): NAGVMQNPRHLVRRRGQEARLRCSPMKGHSHVYWYRQLPEEGLKFMVYLQKENIIDESGMPKERFSAEFPKEGPSILRIQQVVRGDSAAYFCASSPDREYQPQHFGDGTRLSIL.

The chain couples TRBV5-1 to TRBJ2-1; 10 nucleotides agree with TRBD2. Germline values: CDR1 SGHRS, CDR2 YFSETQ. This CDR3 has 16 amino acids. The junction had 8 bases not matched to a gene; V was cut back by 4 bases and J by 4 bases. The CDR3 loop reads CASSTPGTSAYNEQFF. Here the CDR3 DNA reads TGCGCCAGCAGCACCCCCGGGACTAGCGCGTACAATGAGCAGTTCTTC.

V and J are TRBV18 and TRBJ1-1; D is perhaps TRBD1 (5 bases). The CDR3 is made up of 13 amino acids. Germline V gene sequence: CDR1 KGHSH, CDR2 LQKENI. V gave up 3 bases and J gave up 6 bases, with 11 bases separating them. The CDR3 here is CASSPGRPAEAFF. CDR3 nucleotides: TGTGCCAGCTCACCGGGACGGCCGGCTGAAGCTTTCTTT.